This T cell receptor (beta chain) appears in the sequencing data of a study of identifying expanded T cells in peripheral blood. The germline gives CDR1 LNHDA, CDR2 SQIVND (reference sequence). Trimming took off 5 bases at V and 3 bases at J, with 14 bases between the two ends. The CDR3 is 15 amino acids. With respect to this clone: The target antigen is unknown.

Study observations and caveats: Clone count variance between roughly two-week samples rose with total template count. Technical replicates showed 0.9 to 1.5 changed clones; two weeks about 16.4; four weeks 19.

The protocol was immunoSEQ multiplex PCR, while the TCRdb copy is restricted to in-frame clones and leaves out a portion. The repertoire includes about 52,000 clones, 65% to 90% of them detected once, and 14% sits in the top ten. The sequenced material came from blood. The receptor was isolated from a person aged 18 to 70 in good health. This chain uses TRBV19 with TRBJ1-5, with D tentatively TRBD1 (5 bases). The DNA of the CDR3 is TGTGCCAGTAGTTCCCGGGACGGCATCAATCAGCCCCAGCATTTT. The encoded protein is CASSSRDGINQPQHF.